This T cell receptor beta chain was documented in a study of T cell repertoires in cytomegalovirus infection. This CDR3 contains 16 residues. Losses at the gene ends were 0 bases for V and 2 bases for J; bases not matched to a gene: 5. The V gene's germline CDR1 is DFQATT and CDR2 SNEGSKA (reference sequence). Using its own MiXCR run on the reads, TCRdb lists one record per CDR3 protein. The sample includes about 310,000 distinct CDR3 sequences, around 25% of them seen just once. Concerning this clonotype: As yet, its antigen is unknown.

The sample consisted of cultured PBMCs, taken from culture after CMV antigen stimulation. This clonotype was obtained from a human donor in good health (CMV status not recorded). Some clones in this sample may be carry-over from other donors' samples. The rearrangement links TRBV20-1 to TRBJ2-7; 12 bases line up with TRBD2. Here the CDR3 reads CSARDLTSGGTYEQYF. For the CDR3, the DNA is TGCAGTGCTAGAGATCTGACTAGCGGGGGTACCTACGAGCAGTACTTC.